This TCR beta chain was identified during a study of cytomegalovirus exposure and HLA in healthy donors. Researchers ran the PCR with 60 Vbeta and 13 Jbeta primers. Using immunoSEQ multiplex PCR, the repertoire was profiled, and TCRdb retains in-frame clones only, with some absent. In total, the table holds some 42,000 clones. The CDR3 length is 16 residues. V shed 4 bases and J 5 bases; nucleotides not matched to a gene: 8. Germline values: CDR1 SGHRS, CDR2 YFSETQ. Material: PBMCs. The source is a man aged 25 to 40 in good health and CMV-seronegative. The V and J genes are TRBV5-1 and TRBJ2-7; 14 bases line up with TRBD2. The CDR3 nucleotides read TGCGCCAGCAGCCCCGGGACTAGCGGGAGTCGGCACGAGCAGTACTTC. Translated: CASSPGTSGSRHEQYF. Drawing the rest from reference TRBV5-1 and TRBJ2-7, the complete variable domain is KAGVTQTPRYLIKTRGQQVTLSCSPISGHRSVSWYQQTPGQGLQFLFEYFSETQRNKGNFPGRFSGRQFSNSRSEMNVSTLELGDSALYLCASSPGTSGSRHEQYFGPGTRLTVT.